This T cell receptor beta chain was observed in a study of CD8+ T cells in alopecia areata (dated by TCRdb to 2016 to 2019). For the study in its entirety: Treated patients were enrolled in an open-label pilot trial of oral tofacitinib, 5 to 10 mg twice daily, for moderate-to-severe alopecia areata. Patients stayed on tofacitinib for 6 to 18 months and then had 6 months of follow-up off drug so that delayed response and recurrence could be assessed. In treated patients, disease severity was measured using the SALT score, which gives the percentage of scalp surface area affected. In both human patients and the C3H/HeJ mouse model, the study applied high-throughput TCRbeta sequencing to look at T cell clonal expansion in alopecia areata. Human TCRbeta sequencing covered scalp tissue and sorted CD4+ and CD8+ peripheral blood T cells from patchy and totalis/universalis alopecia areata patients and healthy controls. Tofacitinib-treated patients had biopsies at baseline and at 4 and 24 weeks of treatment, with a later scalp biopsy in several patients. Clonality in the scalp was compared among normal scalp (n=4), patchy alopecia areata scalp (n=8), and alopecia totalis/universalis scalp (n=8). RNA came from the PAXgene miRNA kit for fixed scalp, the miRNeasy kit for PBMCs, and the RNeasy kit for mouse skin. Amplification of TCRbeta CDR3 regions was done by immunoSEQ multiplex PCR using 35 Vbeta forward primers and 13 Jbeta reverse primers.

Read against the paper, the sample's treatment or condition label means: oral pan-JAK inhibitor, 5-10 mg twice daily. Lesional scalp punch biopsies and peripheral blood were collected from alopecia areata patients. PBMCs were separated by density centrifugation and stained for CD3, CD4 and CD8, after which CD4+ and CD8+ T cells were sorted on a FACSAria. As to this clone: No antigen is known for it. Base quality data are lacking; no much larger clone is found one base away.

Library preparation was by the immunoSEQ multiplex PCR assay. RNA was extracted from all samples and reverse transcribed into cDNA, which served as template for TCR sequencing. First-strand cDNA was synthesized using SuperScript III with a 2:1 mix of oligo-dT and random hexamers. Amplification bias was assessed with a synthetic immune receptor repertoire, and residual bias was removed computationally. The source study handled its data this way. Raw reads were preprocessed to remove errors, and CDR3 was defined by IMGT conventions from the conserved cysteine to phenylalanine. Clonality was computed by normalizing Shannon entropy by log2 of the number of productive unique TCRs and subtracting the result from 1. Whether scalp clones were CD4 or CD8 was inferred by matching scalp TCRbeta sequences against CD4 and CD8 repertoires sorted from blood. TCRdb re-hosts the immuneACCESS table, in-frame sequences only. Its copies lack some clones; in the studies checked, an unresolved V gene accounts for under half of them, and the cause for the rest is not known. V and J calls and clone size are copied from that table; D and trimming were computed from the DNA. The sample contains 75,000 to 100,000 clones, around 70% of them found a single time. The ten largest clones add up to 15% to 20% of the sample.

General conclusions and limits of the study: Unlike mouse skin, which is dominated by gammadelta T cells, normal human skin has resident alphabeta T cells that are also sequenced, and this complicates analysis of the scalp TCR repertoire. Because the treated cohort was small and included a single nonresponder, larger studies are needed to assess links between baseline CD8+ expansion and response. Many expanded lesional clones persisted in scalp and blood during tofacitinib treatment, which may partly explain relapse after stopping treatment. Compared with normal scalp, lesional scalp had higher clonality and more expanded CD8+ clones, particularly in alopecia totalis/universalis, a pattern that suggests antigenic drive. Shared TCR sequences between patients were less evident than in mice, which may be partly attributable to HLA diversity in the patient population. Tofacitinib significantly decreased scalp clonality and the number of expanded CD8+ clones among the top 100 scalp clones.

The CDR3 goes from the cysteine to the phenylalanine over 16 residues. Solely the CDR3 DNA is kept, with 48 bases framed from the first base. Taken from the germline V gene, the CDR1 and CDR2 loops are MNHEY and SVGAGI. V is cut by 4 bases and J by 0 bases, and the space between the germline ends is 16 bases. The sample consisted of CD8+ T cells sorted from blood, taken at approximately week 44, from a patient treated with tofacitinib. The chain is assembled from TRBV6-5 and TRBJ2-7; a weak D assignment points to TRBD2 (5 bases agree). The origin of this receptor is a human donor with alopecia areata. The CDR3 has the sequence CASSSGRGKYSYEQYF. Read as DNA, the sequence is TGTGCCAGCAGTTCCGGACGGGGAAAATACTCCTACGAGCAGTACTTC.